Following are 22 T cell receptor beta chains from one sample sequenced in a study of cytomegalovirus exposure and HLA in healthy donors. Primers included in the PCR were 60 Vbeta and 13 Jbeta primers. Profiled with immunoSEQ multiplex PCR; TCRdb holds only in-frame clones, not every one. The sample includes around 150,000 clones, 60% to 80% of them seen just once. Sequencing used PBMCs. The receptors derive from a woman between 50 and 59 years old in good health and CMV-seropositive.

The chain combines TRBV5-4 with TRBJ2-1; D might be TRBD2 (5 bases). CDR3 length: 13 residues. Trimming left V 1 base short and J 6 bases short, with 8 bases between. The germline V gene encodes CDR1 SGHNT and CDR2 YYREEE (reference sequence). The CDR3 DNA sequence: TGTGCCAGCAGCTTGCCTAGCAGCAATGAGCAGTTCTTC. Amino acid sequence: CASSLPSSNEQFF.

The chain's CDR3 is CASTSGGAGAFF. CDR3 nucleotide sequence: TGTGCCAGCACCTCGGGGGGGGCTGGAGCTTTCTTT. V is TRBV6-6 and J is TRBJ1-1; D might be TRBD1 (6 bases). With 7 bases removed from V and 10 bases from J, the gap between germline ends came to 16 bases. The CDR3 extends over 12 amino acids. Germline V gene sequence: CDR1 MNHNY, CDR2 SVGAGI (reference sequence).

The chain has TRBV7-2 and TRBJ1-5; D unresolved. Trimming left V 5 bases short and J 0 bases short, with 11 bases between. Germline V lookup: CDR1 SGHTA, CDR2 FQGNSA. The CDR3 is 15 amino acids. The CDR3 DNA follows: TGTGCCAGCAGCGACGGGTCTTATAGCAATCAGCCCCAGCATTTT. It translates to CASSDGSYSNQPQHF.

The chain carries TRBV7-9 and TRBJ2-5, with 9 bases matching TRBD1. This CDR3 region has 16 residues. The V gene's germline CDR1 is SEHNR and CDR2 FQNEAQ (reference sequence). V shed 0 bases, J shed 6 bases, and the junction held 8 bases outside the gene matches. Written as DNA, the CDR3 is TGTGCCAGCAGCTTAGCCAAGGACAGGGGTGGAAAGACCCAGTACTTC. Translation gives CASSLAKDRGGKTQYF.

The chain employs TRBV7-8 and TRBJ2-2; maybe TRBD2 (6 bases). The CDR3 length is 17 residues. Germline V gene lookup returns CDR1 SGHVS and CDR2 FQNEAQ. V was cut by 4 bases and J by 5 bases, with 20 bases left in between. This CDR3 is CASSSGRGIGGTGELFF. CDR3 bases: TGTGCCAGCAGCTCCGGGCGGGGCATTGGGGGGACCGGGGAGCTGTTTTTT.

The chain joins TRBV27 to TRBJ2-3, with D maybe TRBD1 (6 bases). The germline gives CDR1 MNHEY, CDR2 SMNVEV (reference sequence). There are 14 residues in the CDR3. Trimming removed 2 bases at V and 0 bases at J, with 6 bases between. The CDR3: CASSLDRSTDTQYF. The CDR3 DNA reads TGTGCCAGCAGTTTAGACAGGAGCACAGATACGCAGTATTTT.

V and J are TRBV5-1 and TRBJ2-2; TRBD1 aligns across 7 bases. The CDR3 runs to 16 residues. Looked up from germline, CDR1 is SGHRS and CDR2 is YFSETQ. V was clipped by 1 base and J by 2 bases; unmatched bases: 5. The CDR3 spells CASSLRGQGNTGELFF. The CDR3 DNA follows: TGCGCCAGCAGCTTGAGGGGGCAGGGTAACACCGGGGAGCTGTTTTTT.

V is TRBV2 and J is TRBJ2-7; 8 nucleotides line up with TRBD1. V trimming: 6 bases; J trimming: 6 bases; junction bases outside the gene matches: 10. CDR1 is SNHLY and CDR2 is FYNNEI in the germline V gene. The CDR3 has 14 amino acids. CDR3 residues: CASRMDRALLEQYF. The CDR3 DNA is TGTGCCAGCAGAATGGACAGGGCCTTGCTCGAGCAGTACTTC.

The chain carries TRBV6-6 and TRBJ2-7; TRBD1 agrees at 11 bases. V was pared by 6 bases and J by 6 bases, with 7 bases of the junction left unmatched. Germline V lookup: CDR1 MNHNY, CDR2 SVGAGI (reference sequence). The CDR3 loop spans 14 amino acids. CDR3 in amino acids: CASSRGQGAVEQYF. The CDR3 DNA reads TGTGCCAGCAGCCGCGGACAGGGGGCGGTCGAGCAGTACTTC.

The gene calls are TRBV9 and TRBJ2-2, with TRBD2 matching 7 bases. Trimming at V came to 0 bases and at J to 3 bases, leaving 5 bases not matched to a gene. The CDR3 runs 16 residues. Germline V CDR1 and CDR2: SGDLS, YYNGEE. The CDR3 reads CASSVDEGGDTGELFF. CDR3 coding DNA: TGTGCCAGCAGCGTAGACGAGGGAGGGGACACCGGGGAGCTGTTTTTT.

CDR3: CASTLTVNTEAFF. The CDR3 coding sequence is TGTGCCAGCACCCTGACAGTTAACACTGAAGCTTTCTTT. The V call is TRBV6-1, the J call TRBJ1-1; a possible D gene is TRBD1 (5 bases). CDR1 is MNHNS and CDR2 is SASEGT in the germline V gene. The CDR3 spans 13 residues. Trimming took off 7 bases at V and 2 bases at J, with 11 bases between the two ends.

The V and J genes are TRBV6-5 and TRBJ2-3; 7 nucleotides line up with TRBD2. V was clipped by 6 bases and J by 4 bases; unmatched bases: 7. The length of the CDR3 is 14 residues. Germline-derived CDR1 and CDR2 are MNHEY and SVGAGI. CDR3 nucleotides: TGTGCCAGCAGGAACGGGGGGTTATCAGATACGCAGTATTTT. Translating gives CASRNGGLSDTQYF.

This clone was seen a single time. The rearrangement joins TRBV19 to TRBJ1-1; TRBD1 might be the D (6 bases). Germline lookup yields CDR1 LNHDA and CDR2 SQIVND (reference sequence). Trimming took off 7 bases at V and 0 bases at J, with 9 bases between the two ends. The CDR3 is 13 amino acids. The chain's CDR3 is CASTQGLNTEAFF. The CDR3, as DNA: TGTGCCAGTACACAGGGCTTGAACACTGAAGCTTTCTTT.

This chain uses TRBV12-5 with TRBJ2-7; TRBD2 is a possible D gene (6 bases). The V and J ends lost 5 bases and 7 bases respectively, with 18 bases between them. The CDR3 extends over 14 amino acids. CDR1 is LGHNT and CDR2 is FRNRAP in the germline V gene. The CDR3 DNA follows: TGTGCTAGTGGTCGGGAGTTGGCGGGTGGGGAGCAGTACTTC. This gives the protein CASGRELAGGEQYF.

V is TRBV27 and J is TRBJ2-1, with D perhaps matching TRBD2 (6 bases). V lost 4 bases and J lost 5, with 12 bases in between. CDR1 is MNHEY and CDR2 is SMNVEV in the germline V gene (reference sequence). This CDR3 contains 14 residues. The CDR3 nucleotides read TGTGCCAGCAGTTCCAGGCCGGGGGACAATGAGCAGTTCTTC. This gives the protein CASSSRPGDNEQFF.

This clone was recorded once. CDR3: CASSPQGRRDEKLFF. CDR3 DNA: TGTGCCAGCAGCCCCCAGGGGAGAAGGGATGAAAAACTGTTTTTT. V gene TRBV6-5 combines with J gene TRBJ1-4; tentative D call: TRBD1 (6 bases). CDR1 is MNHEY and CDR2 is SVGAGI in the germline V gene. The CDR3 has 15 amino acids. V lost 6 bases and J lost 6, with 17 bases in between.

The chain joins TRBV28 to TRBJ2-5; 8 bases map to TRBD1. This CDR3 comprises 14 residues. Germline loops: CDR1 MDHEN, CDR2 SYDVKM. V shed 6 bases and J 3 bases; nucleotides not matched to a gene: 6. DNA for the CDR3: TGTGCCAGCAGACGGACAGGGAGTAAAGAGACCCAGTACTTC. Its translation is CASRRTGSKETQYF.

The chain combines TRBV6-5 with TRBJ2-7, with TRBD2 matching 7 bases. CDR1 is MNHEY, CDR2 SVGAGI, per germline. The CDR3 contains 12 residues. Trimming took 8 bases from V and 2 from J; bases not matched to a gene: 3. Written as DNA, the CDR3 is TGTGCCAGCTGGGACTATCCCTACGAGCAGTACTTC. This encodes CASWDYPYEQYF.

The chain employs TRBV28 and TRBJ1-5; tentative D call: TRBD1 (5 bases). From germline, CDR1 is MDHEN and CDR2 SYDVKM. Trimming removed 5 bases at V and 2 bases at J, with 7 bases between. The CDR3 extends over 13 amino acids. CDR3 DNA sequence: TGTGCCAGCAGTGGGGGGGGCAATCAGCCCCAGCATTTT. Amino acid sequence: CASSGGGNQPQHF.

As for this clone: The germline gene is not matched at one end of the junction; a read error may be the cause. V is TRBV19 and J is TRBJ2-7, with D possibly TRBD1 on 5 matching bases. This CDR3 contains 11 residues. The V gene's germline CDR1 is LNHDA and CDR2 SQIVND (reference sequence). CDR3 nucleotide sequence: TGTGCCAGTGAGCAGGGCTCCGTTAGAAACTTC. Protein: CASEQGSVRNF.

The CDR3 sequence: CSVVVSGANYGYTF. In DNA form, the CDR3 reads TGCAGCGTTGTGGTCTCGGGAGCTAACTATGGCTACACCTTC. The chain carries TRBV29-1 and TRBJ1-2; D is unclear. V shed 4 bases and J shed 0 bases, with 12 bases lying between them. Germline lookup yields CDR1 SQVTM and CDR2 ANQGSEA. The CDR3 is 14 residues long.

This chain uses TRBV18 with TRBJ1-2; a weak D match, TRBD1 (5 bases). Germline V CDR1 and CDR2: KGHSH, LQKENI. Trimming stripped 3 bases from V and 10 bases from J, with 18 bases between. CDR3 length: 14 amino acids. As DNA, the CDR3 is TGTGCCAGCTCACCCCTGGACACCTTTTCCGACTACACCTTC. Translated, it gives CASSPLDTFSDYTF.